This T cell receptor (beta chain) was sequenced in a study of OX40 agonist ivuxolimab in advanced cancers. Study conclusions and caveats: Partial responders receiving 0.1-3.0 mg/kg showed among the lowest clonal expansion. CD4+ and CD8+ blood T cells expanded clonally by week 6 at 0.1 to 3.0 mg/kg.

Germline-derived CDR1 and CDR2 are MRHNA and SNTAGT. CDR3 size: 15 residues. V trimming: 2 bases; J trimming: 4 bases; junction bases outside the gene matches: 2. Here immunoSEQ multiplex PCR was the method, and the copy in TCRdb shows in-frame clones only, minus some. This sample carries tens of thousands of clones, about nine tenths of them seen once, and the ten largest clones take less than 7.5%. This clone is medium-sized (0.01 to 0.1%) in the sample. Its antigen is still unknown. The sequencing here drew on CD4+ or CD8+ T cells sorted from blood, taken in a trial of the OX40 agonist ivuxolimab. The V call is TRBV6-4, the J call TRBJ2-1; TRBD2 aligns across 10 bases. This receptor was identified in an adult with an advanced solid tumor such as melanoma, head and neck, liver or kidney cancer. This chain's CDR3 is CASSDERGGYNEQFF. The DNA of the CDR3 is TGTGCCAGCAGTGACGAGCGGGGGGGATACAATGAGCAGTTCTTC.